Shown below are 26 T cell receptor beta chains from a single sample sequenced in a study of blood T cell repertoires in COVID-19. Sequencing was performed with immunoSEQ multiplex PCR; in TCRdb, only in-frame clones are kept and a portion is missing. The sample consists of around 310,000 clones, over 75% of them appearing once. Sequenced input: peripheral blood. The receptors derive from a woman in her 50s with active or convalescent COVID-19.

V is TRBV7-9 and J is TRBJ2-7, with D unresolved. The CDR3 loop spans 12 amino acids. From germline, CDR1 is SEHNR and CDR2 FQNEAQ (reference sequence). V gave up 5 bases and J gave up 0 bases, with 5 bases separating them. The CDR3 here is CASSHNSYEQYF. CDR3 bases: TGTGCCAGCAGCCACAACTCCTACGAGCAGTACTTC. The full variable domain, completed using reference TRBV7-9 and TRBJ2-7, is DTGVSQNPRHKITKRGQNVTFRCDPISEHNRLYWYRQTLGQGPEFLTYFQNEAQLEKSRLLSDRFSAERPKGSFSTLEIQRTEQGDSAMYLCASSHNSYEQYFGPGTRLTVT.

The chain uses TRBV30 and TRBJ2-3; TRBD2 matches at 7 bases. From germline, CDR1 is GTSNPN and CDR2 SVGIG (reference sequence). This CDR3 region has 16 residues. V trimming: 0 bases; J trimming: 0 bases; junction bases outside the gene matches: 6. CDR3 protein: CAWSVELATSTDTQYF. The CDR3, as DNA: TGTGCCTGGAGTGTAGAACTAGCGACTAGCACAGATACGCAGTATTTT.

This clone is a singleton in its sample. Other DNA variants within this sample encode the same CDR3. This rearrangement joins TRBV18 to TRBJ2-7, with 8 bases that match TRBD1. This CDR3 has 14 residues. Germline CDR1 and CDR2: KGHSH and LQKENI. Trimming removed 3 bases from V and 3 bases from J; junction bases left unmatched: 4. The CDR3: CASSPGTGNYEQYF. Here the CDR3 DNA reads TGTGCCAGCTCACCCGGGACAGGAAACTACGAGCAGTACTTC.

The gene calls are TRBV7-2 and TRBJ2-5; possibly TRBD1 for D (5 bases). V lost 2 bases and J 4 bases, leaving 14 bases between the germline ends. Germline assignment: CDR1 SGHTA and CDR2 FQGNSA. The CDR3 covers 15 residues. In DNA form, the CDR3 reads TGTGCCAGCAGCTTATTGTTTACAGGAGTAGAGACCCAGTACTTC. This encodes CASSLLFTGVETQYF.

The V gene is TRBV28, the J gene TRBJ1-1; no firm D call. The CDR3 covers 11 residues. CDR1 is MDHEN and CDR2 is SYDVKM in the germline V gene. V was shortened by 6 bases and J by 5 bases, with 7 bases between the two germline ends. This CDR3 reads CASSRRTEAFF. The CDR3 DNA follows: TGTGCCAGCAGCCGGAGGACTGAAGCTTTCTTT.

The V and J genes are TRBV12-3 or TRBV12-4 and TRBJ1-5; no clear D gene. This CDR3 is 13 amino acids long. The V gene lost 3 bases and the J gene lost 5 bases, with 8 bases spanning the gap. CDR3 region: CASSFHGDQPQHF. DNA for the CDR3: TGTGCCAGCAGTTTTCACGGGGATCAGCCCCAGCATTTT.

V gene TRBV4-2 combines with J gene TRBJ2-7, with 7 nucleotides matching TRBD1. This CDR3 is built from 16 residues. V was pared by 4 bases and J by 2 bases, with 11 bases of the junction left unmatched. Germline V gives CDR1 LGHNA, CDR2 YNFKEQ. This CDR3 is CASSLTPGQHTYEQYF. Here the CDR3 DNA reads TGTGCCAGCAGCCTTACTCCGGGACAGCACACCTACGAGCAGTACTTC.

This clone has a single count. The chain combines TRBV6-5 with TRBJ1-3; a possible D gene is TRBD1 (6 bases). This CDR3 contains 15 residues. The V end was cut by 1 base, the J end by 8 bases, with 15 bases between. Germline V gene data show CDR1 as MNHEY and CDR2 as SVGAGI. In nucleotides, the CDR3 is TGTGCCAGCAGTTACTTCACAGGGTCCGGAGACACCATATATTTT. Translated: CASSYFTGSGDTIYF.

CDR3 DNA sequence: TGTGCCAGCAGCGCGATAGGACTAGCGGGCACAGATACGCAGTATTTT. Translation gives CASSAIGLAGTDTQYF. The rearrangement links TRBV6-2 or TRBV6-3 to TRBJ2-3; TRBD2 matches 10 bases. This CDR3 region has 16 residues. V was pared by 6 bases and J by 1 base, with 7 bases of the junction left unmatched. Germline V lookup: CDR1 MNHEY, CDR2 SVGEGT.

V is TRBV7-9 and J is TRBJ2-4; 12 nucleotides agree with TRBD2. The CDR3 has 17 amino acids. V lost 1 base to trimming and J lost 5 bases; unmatched junction nucleotides: 6. Germline V CDR1 and CDR2: SEHNR, FQNEAQ (reference sequence). CDR3 nucleotides: TGTGCCAGCAGCTTAGAGCGGCTAGCGGGAGGGCAAAACATTCAGTACTTC. Residues: CASSLERLAGGQNIQYF.

The V and J genes are TRBV19 and TRBJ1-1, with D uncertain. This CDR3 has 22 residues. The germline V gene has CDR1 LNHDA and CDR2 SQIVND (reference sequence). V was pared by 5 bases and J by 4 bases, with 38 bases between. CDR3 residues: CASSLGLGGGSLTLTFTTEAFF. The CDR3 DNA follows: TGTGCCAGTAGTCTGGGGTTAGGAGGCGGCTCCCTAACCCTCACCTTTACCACTGAAGCTTTCTTT.

V usage is TRBV5-4 and J usage is TRBJ2-7; 7 nucleotides agree with TRBD1. Germline trimming cut 7 bases from V and 0 bases from J; bases unmatched to any gene: 4. CDR1 and CDR2 from the germline V gene are SGHNT and YYREEE (reference sequence). The CDR3 spans 13 residues. CDR3: CASGYRGSYEQYF. The CDR3 DNA reads as TGTGCCAGCGGTTACAGGGGCTCCTACGAGCAGTACTTC.

CDR3 coding DNA: TGTGCCAGTAGTCCGAACCCCGGGATCCTTGGGGAGCTGTTTTTT. It is translated as CASSPNPGILGELFF. The rearrangement joins TRBV19 to TRBJ2-2; tentatively, D is TRBD2 (5 bases). Germline lookup yields CDR1 LNHDA and CDR2 SQIVND (reference sequence). The V end was cut by 5 bases, the J end by 8 bases, with 18 bases between. The CDR3 has 15 amino acids.

The chain employs TRBV2 and TRBJ1-5, with D uncertain. The V and J ends lost 5 bases and 7 bases respectively, with 15 bases between them. Germline CDR1 is SNHLY and CDR2 is FYNNEI. The CDR3 spans 14 residues. CDR3 nucleotide sequence: TGTGCCAGCAGTAACGGACTCCCCGGCCAGCCCCAGCATTTT. Its translation: CASSNGLPGQPQHF.

V is TRBV7-3 and J is TRBJ1-6; D uncertain. V lost 1 base and J lost 12, with 10 bases in between. Germline V gene sequence: CDR1 SGHTA, CDR2 FQGTGA. CDR3 size: 13 residues. Here the CDR3 DNA reads TGTGCCAGCAGCTTAATATCCCAGGAACCCCTCCACTTT. It yields the protein CASSLISQEPLHF. The variable domain in full, completed from reference TRBV7-3 and TRBJ1-6, reads GAGVSQTPSNKVTEKGKYVELRCDPISGHTALYWYRQSLGQGPEFLIYFQGTGAADDSGLPNDRFFAVRPEGSVSTLKIQRTERGDSAVYLCASSLISQEPLHFGNGTRLTVT.

This chain connects TRBV3-1 (or the pseudogene TRBV3-2) to TRBJ2-3; possibly TRBD2 for D (7 bases). V was trimmed by 7 bases and J by 2 bases, leaving 19 bases between them. This CDR3 is built from 16 residues. Germline CDR1 is LGHDT and CDR2 is YNNKEL (reference sequence). The CDR3 DNA follows: TGTGCCAGCACCTCACTGGCGGGGGCTCTCACAGATACGCAGTATTTT. Its protein product is CASTSLAGALTDTQYF.

The chain combines TRBV9 with TRBJ1-1, with 10 positions matching TRBD1. V was pared by 2 bases and J by 5 bases, with 6 bases of the junction left unmatched. Germline V lookup: CDR1 SGDLS, CDR2 YYNGEE. This CDR3 spans 15 amino acids. The CDR3 nucleotides are TGTGCCAGCAGCGTCTCCGGACAGGGGGGAACTGAAGCTTTCTTT. Protein: CASSVSGQGGTEAFF. The complete variable domain, with remaining parts taken from reference TRBV9 and TRBJ1-1, reads DSGVTQTPKHLITATGQRVTLRCSPRSGDLSVYWYQQSLDQGLQFLIQYYNGEERAKGNILERFSAQQFPDLHSELNLSSLELGDSALYFCASSVSGQGGTEAFFGQGTRLTVV.

This sequence joins TRBV27 and TRBJ1-5; D perhaps matches TRBD1 (5 bases). V was clipped by 3 bases and J by 1 base, with 10 bases between them. This CDR3 has 15 amino acids. Looked up from germline, CDR1 is MNHEY and CDR2 is SMNVEV (reference sequence). The CDR3 sequence: CASSFGHESNQPQHF. In DNA, the CDR3 is TGTGCCAGCAGTTTTGGACATGAGAGCAATCAGCCCCAGCATTTT.

The chain recombines TRBV7-2 with TRBJ2-1; 12 bases line up with TRBD2. Germline V lookup: CDR1 SGHTA, CDR2 FQGNSA. Trimming at V came to 0 bases and at J to 8 bases, leaving 8 bases not matched to a gene. The CDR3 extends over 17 amino acids. The CDR3 region has the DNA TGTGCCAGCAGCTTAGCCTCACTAGCGGGGGGCGGGGATGAGCAGTTCTTC. Encoded protein: CASSLASLAGGGDEQFF.

The V and J genes are TRBV5-8 and TRBJ1-2, with 8 bases identical to TRBD1. The germline CDR1 and CDR2 sequences are SGHTS and YDEGEE. The trim removed 3 bases at V and 8 bases at J, leaving 3 bases unmatched. The CDR3 runs to 12 residues. This CDR3 is CASSWTGSGYTF. In DNA form, the CDR3 reads TGTGCCAGCAGCTGGACAGGGAGCGGCTACACCTTC.

The chain is built from TRBV18 and TRBJ1-5; 10 bases are shared with TRBD1. Germline trimming cut 2 bases from V and 3 bases from J; bases unmatched to any gene: 19. The V gene's germline CDR1 is KGHSH and CDR2 LQKENI. The length of the CDR3 is 21 residues. CDR3 loop: CASSPGGAGTGEGASNQPQHF. The CDR3 DNA sequence: TGTGCCAGCTCACCAGGCGGAGCGGGGACAGGGGAAGGAGCATCCAATCAGCCCCAGCATTTT. The full variable domain, in which reference TRBV18 and TRBJ1-5 provide the parts outside the CDR3, is NAGVMQNPRHLVRRRGQEARLRCSPMKGHSHVYWYRQLPEEGLKFMVYLQKENIIDESGMPKERFSAEFPKEGPSILRIQQVVRGDSAAYFCASSPGGAGTGEGASNQPQHFGDGTRLSIL.

V is TRBV5-5 and J is TRBJ2-1, with 7 bases matching TRBD2. The CDR3 sequence is 14 residues long. With V trimmed by 4 bases and J by 8 bases, 9 bases remained unmatched. Germline CDR1 reads SGHKS; CDR2 reads YYEKEE (reference sequence). The CDR3 coding sequence is TGTGCCAGCAGCCCGACTAGCTTTGGGGATGAGCAGTTCTTC. This gives the protein CASSPTSFGDEQFF. The whole variable domain, remainder taken from reference TRBV5-5 and TRBJ2-1, is DAGVTQSPTHLIKTRGQQVTLRCSPISGHKSVSWYQQVLGQGPQFIFQYYEKEERGRGNFPDRFSARQFPNYSSELNVNALLLGDSALYLCASSPTSFGDEQFFGPGTRLTVL.

DNA of the CDR3: TGTGCCAGCAGCCCTTATCCCACTGAAGCTTTCTTT. Translating gives CASSPYPTEAFF. This chain uses TRBV28 with TRBJ1-1; D not certain. V dropped 6 bases and J dropped 4 bases, with 9 bases sitting between them. CDR1 is MDHEN and CDR2 is SYDVKM in the germline V gene. The CDR3 has 12 amino acids.

The J gene is TRBJ2-7, the V gene TRBV11-2, with D uncertain. The length of the CDR3 is 12 residues. Deletions cut 2 bases from V and 8 bases from J, with 10 bases between. The germline V gene encodes CDR1 SGHAT and CDR2 FQNNGV. The CDR3 DNA follows: TGTGCCAGCAGCTTAAGCACCCTTAAGCAGTACTTC. Its protein is CASSLSTLKQYF.

The chain is built from TRBV6-5 and TRBJ1-5, with 7 bases lining up with TRBD1. The V gene's germline CDR1 is MNHEY and CDR2 SVGAGI. V was clipped by 6 bases and J by 3 bases; unmatched bases: 8. The CDR3 totals 15 residues. The CDR3 bases are TGTGCCAGCAGCGCTACAGGGGTGGTCAATCAGCCCCAGCATTTT. Its protein product is CASSATGVVNQPQHF.

This clone was counted only a few times. This chain joins TRBV18 and TRBJ1-3; tentatively, D is TRBD1 (5 bases). This CDR3 region has 17 residues. The germline CDR1 and CDR2 sequences are KGHSH and LQKENI. Trimming removed 0 bases at V and 0 bases at J, with 12 bases between. The CDR3 loop reads CASSPPGGLGSGNTIYF. In nucleotides, the CDR3 is TGTGCCAGCTCACCACCGGGGGGATTGGGCTCTGGAAACACCATATATTTT.